The 5 T cell receptor beta chains below were found in one sample sequenced in a study of cytomegalovirus exposure and HLA in healthy donors. PCR involved 60 Vbeta and 13 Jbeta primers. Method: immunoSEQ multiplex PCR; TCRdb's copy keeps in-frame clones and lacks some. The data hold tens of thousands of clones, with over 70% observed a single time. The sequenced material came from PBMCs. The receptors shown here come from a man aged 55 to 69 in good health and CMV-seropositive.

V gene TRBV5-4 combines with J gene TRBJ2-2; possible D gene TRBD2, 5 bases. V gave up 2 bases and J gave up 7 bases, with 18 bases separating them. The germline V gene encodes CDR1 SGHNT and CDR2 YYREEE (reference sequence). The CDR3 extends over 16 amino acids. The CDR3 DNA sequence: TGTGCCAGCAGCTTCGCCGGGAAACCCAAGGGCGGGGAGCTGTTTTTT. It specifies CASSFAGKPKGGELFF.

V and J are TRBV4-2 and TRBJ2-2; TRBD1 agrees at 9 bases. The CDR3 has 16 residues. J was trimmed by 1 base and V by 4 bases; bases with no gene match: 4. Germline CDR1 is LGHNA and CDR2 is YNFKEQ. DNA for the CDR3: TGTGCCAGCAGCCGTCCGGGACAGGGGAACACCGGGGAGCTGTTTTTT. This gives the protein CASSRPGQGNTGELFF.

This rearrangement joins TRBV6-1 to TRBJ2-1; perhaps TRBD1 as D (5 bases). This CDR3 comprises 17 residues. Germline V CDR1 and CDR2: MNHNS, SASEGT. The germline V and J ends were trimmed by 4 bases and 3 bases, with 19 bases remaining between them. The CDR3 DNA reads TGTGCCAGCAGTGGTTACAGACAGTCGTTGGGCTACAATGAGCAGTTCTTC. Translation: CASSGYRQSLGYNEQFF.

The chain couples TRBV5-6 to TRBJ2-7; D is possibly TRBD1 (6 bases). Trimming removed 3 bases from V and 0 bases from J, with 13 bases in between. This CDR3 spans 15 amino acids. Looked up from germline, CDR1 is SGHDT and CDR2 is YYEEEE. CDR3 DNA: TGTGCCAGCAGCTCATACAGGGATCACTCCTACGAGCAGTACTTC. Amino acid sequence: CASSSYRDHSYEQYF.

This clone was seen just once. The chain has TRBV5-1 and TRBJ2-1; tentative D call: TRBD1 (6 bases). This CDR3 is built from 16 residues. Trimming took off 0 bases at V and 0 bases at J, with 10 bases between the two ends. CDR1 SGHRS and CDR2 YFSETQ come from the germline V gene. The CDR3 sequence is CASSLDRVSSYNEQFF. The CDR3 DNA reads as TGCGCCAGCAGCTTGGACAGGGTGAGCTCCTACAATGAGCAGTTCTTC.